The 23 T cell receptor beta chains below were found in one sample sequenced in a study of tumor and adjacent non-tumor tissue in lung cancer. The template was RNA from unsorted bulk tissue. Three rounds of nested PCR, following a modified ARM-PCR protocol, produced the TCRbeta library. One entry per CDR3 protein, called by TCRdb with MiXCR from the multiplex PCR reads. The sample has approximately 100,000 distinct CDR3 sequences; roughly 73% are singletons. The sequenced sample consisted of lung tumor tissue. These receptors came from a woman aged 60-70 years with non-small cell lung cancer.

In its sample, this clonotype was seen a few times. This chain links TRBV28 with TRBJ1-6, with no clear D. Trimming shortened V by 7 bases and J by 4 bases, and 8 bases separated the two germline ends. This CDR3 is 13 amino acids long. Germline CDR1 is MDHEN and CDR2 is SYDVKM. CDR3 sequence (DNA): TGTGCCAGCAAGAAGGGTTATAATTCACCCCTCCACTTT. It yields the protein CASKKGYNSPLHF.

The chain couples TRBV28 to TRBJ1-1, with a possible D match to TRBD1 (5 bases). Germline V gives CDR1 MDHEN, CDR2 SYDVKM. Between the trimmed V and J ends, which lost 8 bases and 7 bases, there was a span of 14 bases. The CDR3 loop spans 12 amino acids. The CDR3 reads CASCTNRYEAFF. The CDR3 DNA sequence: TGTGCCAGCTGTACAAACAGGTATGAAGCTTTCTTT.

A note on this clonotype: At one end, the junction sequence differs from germline, possibly due to a read error. The chain couples TRBV6-5 to TRBJ2-6, with D perhaps matching TRBD1 (7 bases). This CDR3 comprises 16 residues. Germline-derived CDR1 and CDR2 are MNHEY and SVGAGI. CDR3 sequence: CANSRQGGGEANVLTF. The CDR3 DNA reads as TGTGCCAACAGTCGACAGGGAGGAGGGGAGGCCAACGTCCTGACTTTC.

The V and J genes are TRBV28 and TRBJ1-6; TRBD1 agrees at 9 bases. This CDR3 has 16 residues. CDR1 and CDR2 from the germline V gene are MDHEN and SYDVKM. V lost 4 bases and J lost 4; bases outside the gene matches: 5. Written as DNA, the CDR3 is TGTGCCAGCAGTTCTGGGGACAGGGCTTATAATTCACCCCTCCACTTT. It translates to CASSSGDRAYNSPLHF.

Comment on this clonotype: The junction departs from the called germline gene at one end, perhaps through a read error. V is TRBV20-1 and J is TRBJ1-5, with 7 bases aligning to TRBD1. The CDR3 loop spans 15 amino acids. CDR1 and CDR2 from the germline V gene are DFQATT and SNEGSKA (reference sequence). This CDR3 reads CSASRQGGSNQHQHF. For the CDR3, the DNA is TGCAGTGCTAGTAGGCAGGGGGGAAGTAATCAGCACCAGCATTTT.

V is TRBV6-5 and J is TRBJ1-2; D is perhaps TRBD1 (5 bases). Deletions cut 9 bases from V and 7 bases from J, with 27 bases between. CDR1 and CDR2 from the germline V gene are MNHEY and SVGAGI. This CDR3 is 16 amino acids long. The CDR3 loop is CASLPKWGVAYRGYTF. The CDR3 region has the DNA TGTGCCAGTCTTCCAAAGTGGGGGGTAGCGTATCGTGGCTACACCTTC.

Turning to this clonotype: Relative to the germline gene, one junction end is altered; a read error may explain this. The gene calls are TRBV6-2 or TRBV6-3 and TRBJ1-2; D is possibly TRBD1 (5 bases). CDR3 length equals 15 residues. The V gene's germline CDR1 is MNHEY and CDR2 SVGEGT. In nucleotides, the CDR3 is TGTGTCAGCAGTTACTCGACCAGGGACGCAGAGGGCTACACCTTC. Protein product: CVSSYSTRDAEGYTF.

A remark on this clonotype: A read error may explain this, as a much larger clone is one base away. J is TRBJ2-7 and V is TRBV20-1; perhaps TRBD2 as D (6 bases). The germline V gene encodes CDR1 DFQATT and CDR2 SNEGSKA (reference sequence). This CDR3 contains 14 residues. The CDR3 DNA follows: TGCAGTGCTCCTGTGGGGGGAAAGAGCCACGAGAAGTACTTC. It encodes CSAPVGGKSHEKYF.

The chain uses TRBV11-2 and TRBJ1-1; TRBD1 is a possible D gene (6 bases). This CDR3 has 13 residues. Germline CDR1 and CDR2: SGHAT and FQNNGV. With 9 bases removed from V and 14 bases from J, the gap between germline ends came to 25 bases. The CDR3 DNA reads TGTGCCAGTGTTAAAACAGGGACCACTGAATCCTTCTTT. This codes for CASVKTGTTESFF.

A note on this clonotype: A single base separates this from a much larger clone, so it may be a read error. The chain recombines TRBV5-5 with TRBJ1-2; D remains unclear. From germline, CDR1 is SGHKS and CDR2 YYEKEE (reference sequence). Between the trimmed V and J ends, which lost 2 bases and 8 bases, there was a span of 13 bases. CDR3 length equals 13 residues. Here the CDR3 reads CASSFTPGMGYTF. CDR3 DNA sequence: TGTGCCAGCAGCTTCACCCCAGGCATGGGCTACACCTTC.

With regard to this clonotype: At one boundary the junction diverges from the germline segment, which might be a read error. This sequence joins TRBV11-1 and TRBJ1-1; maybe TRBD1 (5 bases). The germline V gene has CDR1 SGHAT and CDR2 FQDESV (reference sequence). CDR3 length: 13 residues. Here the CDR3 DNA reads TGTGCCAGCAACCGGGACCGCATCACTAAAGCTTTCTTT. This codes for CASNRDRITKAFF.

In this sample, this clonotype turned up many times. This sequence joins TRBV11-2 and TRBJ2-7, with D possibly TRBD2 on 5 matching bases. The germline CDR1 and CDR2 sequences are SGHAT and FQNNGV. Deletions cut 1 base from V and 5 bases from J, with 12 bases between. The CDR3 is 14 amino acids. CDR3 nucleotides: TGTGCCAGCAGCTTAGCTAGCCCCGAGAACGAGCAGTACTTC. Its protein is CASSLASPENEQYF.

Points on this clonotype: The junction departs from germline at one end; a sequencing error may be responsible. The chain carries TRBV10-1 and TRBJ1-1; D not certain. The CDR3 has 13 amino acids. Germline V CDR1 and CDR2: WNHNN, SYGVQD (reference sequence). CDR3 nucleotide sequence: TGCGCCAGCACGGCCGAATTGGGAACTGGAGCTTTCTTT. Protein sequence: CASTAELGTGAFF.

In the case of this clonotype: This may come from a read error, since a much larger clone is one base off. The chain combines TRBV4-1 with TRBJ1-5; D call uncertain. The CDR3 spans 17 residues. CDR1 MGHRA and CDR2 YSYEKL come from the germline V gene. V lost 2 bases to trimming and J lost 0 bases, with 14 bases between them. The CDR3 reads CASSQTPNGYSNQPQHF. The CDR3 coding sequence is TGCGCCAGCAGCCAAACCCCAAATGGGTATAGCAATCAGCCCCAGCATTTT.

The V gene is TRBV7-2, the J gene TRBJ2-3; 7 bases agree with TRBD2. The CDR3 length is 13 residues. J was trimmed by 4 bases and V by 4 bases; bases with no gene match: 2. The germline V gene has CDR1 SGHTA and CDR2 FQGNSA. The CDR3 protein is CASSYLAADTQYF. In DNA form, the CDR3 reads TGTGCCAGCAGCTACCTAGCGGCAGATACGCAGTATTTT.

Comment on this clonotype: Mismatch with germline at one junction end may stem from a read error. The chain couples TRBV6-5 to TRBJ1-5; a weak D match, TRBD1 (6 bases). The CDR3 length is 14 residues. The V gene's germline CDR1 is MNHEY and CDR2 SVGAGI. CDR3 sequence: CATRRTGNDQPQRF. In DNA form, the CDR3 reads TGTGCCACCAGGCGTACAGGGAACGATCAGCCCCAACGTTTT.

As to this clonotype: Without the conserved terminal phenylalanine or tryptophan, this CDR3 likely stems from a read error. V is TRBV6-2 or TRBV6-3 and J is TRBJ1-5; D remains ambiguous. Per germline, CDR1 MNHEY and CDR2 SVGEGT. This CDR3 is 14 amino acids long. Here the CDR3 DNA reads TGTGACAACAGCTTAGATACAGCAAGTCAGCCCCAGCATTAT. It encodes CDNSLDTASQPQHY.

The chain is built from TRBV12-3 or TRBV12-4 and TRBJ1-1; no clear D. The CDR3 runs 13 residues. V was trimmed by 7 bases and J by 5 bases, leaving 14 bases between them. The CDR3 region has the DNA TGTGCCAGCAATCTAGAGATAGGGACTGAAGCTTTCTTT. Its protein product is CASNLEIGTEAFF.

Details on this clonotype: A much larger clonotype is one base distant, so this may be a read error. DNA for the CDR3: TGTGCCACCAGTTACTCGGGTGGAGCGGCCCAAGAGACCCAGTACTTC. The encoded protein is CATSYSGGAAQETQYF. V gene TRBV6-2 or TRBV6-3 combines with J gene TRBJ2-5; D is perhaps TRBD2 (5 bases). The CDR3 length is 16 residues. Germline V gene lookup returns CDR1 MNHEY and CDR2 SVGEGT.

A word on this clonotype: No conserved phenylalanine or tryptophan ends this CDR3, so it is likely a read error. V usage is TRBV20-1 and J usage is TRBJ1-6; a weak D match, TRBD1 (5 bases). Germline V gene data show CDR1 as DFQATT and CDR2 as SNEGSKA (reference sequence). The CDR3 loop spans 14 amino acids. V lost 4 bases, J lost 10 bases, and 17 bases lay in between. The CDR3 region has the DNA TGCAGTGCTACTAATCAGGGCCGGGGGTCACCCCTCCACTAT. It yields the protein CSATNQGRGSPLHY.

Regarding this clonotype: A much larger clone sits a single nucleotide away, making a read error possible. The CDR3 DNA sequence: TGCAGTGTGGACCGGCAGGGCAATCAGCCCCAGCATTTT. This codes for CSVDRQGNQPQHF. This chain connects TRBV20-1 to TRBJ1-5; D not resolved. Per the germline V gene, CDR1 is DFQATT and CDR2 is SNEGSKA (reference sequence). V was trimmed by 7 bases and J by 2 bases, leaving 12 bases between them. The CDR3 contains 13 residues.

The rearrangement joins TRBV12-3 or TRBV12-4 to TRBJ1-5; TRBD1 agrees at 9 bases. Trimming at V came to 7 bases and at J to 2 bases, leaving 9 bases not matched to a gene. The CDR3 loop spans 16 amino acids. The CDR3 sequence is CASILTGGSGNQPQHF. The CDR3, as DNA: TGTGCCAGCATTCTGACAGGGGGATCGGGCAATCAGCCCCAGCATTTT.

The chain has TRBV28 and TRBJ2-1; TRBD2 agrees at 7 bases. Germline V CDR1 and CDR2: MDHEN, SYDVKM. V shed 3 bases, J shed 5 bases, and the junction held 7 bases outside the gene matches. The CDR3 has 15 residues. This CDR3 reads CASSFPAGRNNEQFF. In nucleotides, the CDR3 is TGTGCCAGCAGTTTCCCAGCGGGGCGGAACAATGAGCAGTTCTTC.